What follows are 2 T cell receptor beta chains derived from one specimen sequenced in a study of spatial heterogeneity in lung cancer (dated by TCRdb to 2018 to 2020). The library was produced with 5' RACE. The run used a NextSeq 500. Starting from the raw public reads, TCRdb applied fastp trimming at Q25, assembled clones with MiXCR and retained in-frame beta chains. Rows merge per CDR3 protein into single entries with the most common DNA and genes. For this sample the table gives roughly 110,000 distinct CDR3 sequences, of which 10% to 11% were detected only once. 24% of the sample is in the top ten clones. The time point label, read with the paper, signifies: blood at routine non-recurrence follow-up after resection. Sequencing was performed on PBMCs, taken at follow-up. All receptors come from a female donor with early-stage non-small cell lung cancer.

This clonotype came up many times. The chain links TRBV5-1 to TRBJ1-5, with D unresolved. Deletions cut 0 bases from V and 5 bases from J, with 9 bases between. Germline V lookup: CDR1 SGHRS, CDR2 YFSETQ. The CDR3 has 14 residues. The CDR3 is CASSLGARDQPQHF. The CDR3 DNA reads as TGCGCCAGCAGCTTGGGGGCACGGGATCAGCCCCAGCATTTT.

This clonotype was seen more than once but under ten times. The chain uses TRBV18 and TRBJ2-1; D ambiguous. Germline CDR1 and CDR2: KGHSH and LQKENI. This CDR3 is built from 13 residues. V was shortened by 3 bases and J by 10 bases, with 13 bases between the two germline ends. The CDR3 reads CASSPDPLREQFF. The CDR3 DNA follows: TGTGCCAGCTCACCGGACCCACTTCGGGAGCAGTTCTTC.